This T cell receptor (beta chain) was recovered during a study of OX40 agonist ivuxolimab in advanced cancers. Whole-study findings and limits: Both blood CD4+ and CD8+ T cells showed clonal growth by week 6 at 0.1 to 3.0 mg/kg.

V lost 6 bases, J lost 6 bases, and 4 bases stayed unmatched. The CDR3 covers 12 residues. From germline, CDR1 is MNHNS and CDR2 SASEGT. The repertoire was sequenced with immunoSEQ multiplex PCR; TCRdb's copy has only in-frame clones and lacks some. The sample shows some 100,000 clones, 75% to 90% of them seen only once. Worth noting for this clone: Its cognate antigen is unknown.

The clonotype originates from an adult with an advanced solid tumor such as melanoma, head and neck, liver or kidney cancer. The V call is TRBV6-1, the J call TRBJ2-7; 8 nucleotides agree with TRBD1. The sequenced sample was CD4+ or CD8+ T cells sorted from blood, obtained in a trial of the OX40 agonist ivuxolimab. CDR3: CASSPDRGEQYV. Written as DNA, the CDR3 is TGTGCCAGCAGCCCTGACAGGGGCGAGCAGTACGTC.